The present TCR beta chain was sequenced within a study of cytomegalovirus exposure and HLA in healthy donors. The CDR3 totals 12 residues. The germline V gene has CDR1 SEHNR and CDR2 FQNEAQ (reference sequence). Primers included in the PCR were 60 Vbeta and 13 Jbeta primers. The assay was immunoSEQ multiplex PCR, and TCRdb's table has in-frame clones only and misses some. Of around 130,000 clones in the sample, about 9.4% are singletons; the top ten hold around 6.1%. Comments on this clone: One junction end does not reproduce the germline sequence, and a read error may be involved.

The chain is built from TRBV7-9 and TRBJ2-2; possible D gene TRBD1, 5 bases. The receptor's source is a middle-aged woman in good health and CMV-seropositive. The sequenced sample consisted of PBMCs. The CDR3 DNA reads TGTGCCAGCAGCTTGGACACTGGGGAGCTGTTTTTT. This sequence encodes CASSLDTGELFF.